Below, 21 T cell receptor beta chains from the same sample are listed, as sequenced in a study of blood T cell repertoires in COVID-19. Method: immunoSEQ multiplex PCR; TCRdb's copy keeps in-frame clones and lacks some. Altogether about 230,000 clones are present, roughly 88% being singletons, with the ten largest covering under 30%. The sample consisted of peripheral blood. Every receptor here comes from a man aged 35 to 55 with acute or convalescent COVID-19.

The CDR3 loop is CASSLEEDGELFF. The CDR3 bases are TGCGCCAGCAGCTTGGAAGAGGACGGGGAGCTGTTTTTT. The chain joins TRBV5-1 to TRBJ2-2, with D hard to call. CDR1 SGHRS and CDR2 YFSETQ come from the germline V gene. This CDR3 region has 13 residues. V was shortened by 0 bases and J by 7 bases, with 7 bases between the two germline ends.

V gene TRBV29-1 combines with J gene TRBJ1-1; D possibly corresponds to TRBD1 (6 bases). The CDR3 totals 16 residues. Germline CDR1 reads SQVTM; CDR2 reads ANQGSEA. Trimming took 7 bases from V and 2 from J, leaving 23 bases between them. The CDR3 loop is CSAWVVWGGHNTEAFF. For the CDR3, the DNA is TGCAGCGCCTGGGTAGTGTGGGGGGGGCATAACACTGAAGCTTTCTTT.

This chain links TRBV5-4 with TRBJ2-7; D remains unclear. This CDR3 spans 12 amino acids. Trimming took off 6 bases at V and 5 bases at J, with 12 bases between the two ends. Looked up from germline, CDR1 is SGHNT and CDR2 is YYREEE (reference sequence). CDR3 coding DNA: TGTGCCAGCACTATCGACTCGAACGAGCAGTACTTC. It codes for CASTIDSNEQYF.

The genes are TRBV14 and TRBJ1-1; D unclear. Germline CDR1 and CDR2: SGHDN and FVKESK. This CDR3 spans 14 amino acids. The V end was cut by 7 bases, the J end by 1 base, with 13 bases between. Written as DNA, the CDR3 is TGTGCCAGCACCTACCCCCCATGGAACACTGAAGCTTTCTTT. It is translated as CASTYPPWNTEAFF.

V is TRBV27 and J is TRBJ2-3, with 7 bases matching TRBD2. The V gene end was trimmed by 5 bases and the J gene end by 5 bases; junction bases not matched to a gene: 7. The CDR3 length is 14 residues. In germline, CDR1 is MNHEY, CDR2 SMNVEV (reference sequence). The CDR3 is CASSPLGGRDTQYF. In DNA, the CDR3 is TGTGCCAGCAGTCCCCTTGGCGGGAGAGATACGCAGTATTTT.

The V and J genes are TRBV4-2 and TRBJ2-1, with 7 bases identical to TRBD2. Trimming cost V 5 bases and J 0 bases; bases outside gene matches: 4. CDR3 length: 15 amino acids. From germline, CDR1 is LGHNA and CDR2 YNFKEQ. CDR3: CASSDSSGSYNEQFF. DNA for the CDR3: TGTGCCAGCAGCGATTCTAGCGGCTCCTACAATGAGCAGTTCTTC.

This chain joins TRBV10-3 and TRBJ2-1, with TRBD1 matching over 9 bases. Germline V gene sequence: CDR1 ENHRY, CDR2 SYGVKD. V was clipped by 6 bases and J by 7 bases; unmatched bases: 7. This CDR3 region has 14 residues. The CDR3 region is CAISGTGNVNEQFF. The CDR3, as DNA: TGTGCCATCAGCGGGACAGGGAATGTTAATGAGCAGTTCTTC.

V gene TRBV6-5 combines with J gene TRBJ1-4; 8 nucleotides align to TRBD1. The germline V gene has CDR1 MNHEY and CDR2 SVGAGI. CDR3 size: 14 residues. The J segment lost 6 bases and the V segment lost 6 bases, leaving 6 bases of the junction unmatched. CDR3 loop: CASRRQGIDEKLFF. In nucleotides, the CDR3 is TGTGCCAGCAGACGACAGGGGATTGATGAAAAACTGTTTTTT.

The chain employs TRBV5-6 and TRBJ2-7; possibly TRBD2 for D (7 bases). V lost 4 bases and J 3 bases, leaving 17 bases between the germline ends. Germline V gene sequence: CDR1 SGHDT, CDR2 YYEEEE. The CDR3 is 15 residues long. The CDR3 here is CASSLSGGPNYEQYF. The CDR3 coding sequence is TGTGCCAGCAGCCTCTCGGGGGGCCCTAACTACGAGCAGTACTTC.

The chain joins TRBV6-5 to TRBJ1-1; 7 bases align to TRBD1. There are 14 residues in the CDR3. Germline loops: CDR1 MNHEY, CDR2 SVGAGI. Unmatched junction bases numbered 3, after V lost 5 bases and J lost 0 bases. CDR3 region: CASSRQGVNTEAFF. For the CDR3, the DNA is TGTGCCAGCAGTCGTCAGGGGGTGAACACTGAAGCTTTCTTT.

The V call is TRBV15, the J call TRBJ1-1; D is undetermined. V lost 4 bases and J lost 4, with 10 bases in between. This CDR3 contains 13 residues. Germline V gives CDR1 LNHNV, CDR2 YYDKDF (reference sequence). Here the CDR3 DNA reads TGTGCCACCAGCATTTCGTTCAGCACTGAAGCTTTCTTT. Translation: CATSISFSTEAFF.

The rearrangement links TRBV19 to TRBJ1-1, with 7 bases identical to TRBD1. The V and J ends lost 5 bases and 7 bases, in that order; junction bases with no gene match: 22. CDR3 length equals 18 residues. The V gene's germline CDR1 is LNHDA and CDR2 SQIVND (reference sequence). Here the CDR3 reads CASSPLPGTENLFSEAFF. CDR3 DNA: TGTGCCAGTAGTCCCCTCCCCGGGACAGAAAATCTATTCAGTGAAGCTTTCTTT.

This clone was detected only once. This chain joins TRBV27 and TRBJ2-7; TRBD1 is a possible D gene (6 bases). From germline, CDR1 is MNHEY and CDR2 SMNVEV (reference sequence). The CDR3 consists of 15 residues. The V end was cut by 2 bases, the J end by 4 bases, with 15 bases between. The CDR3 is CASSLMDSSTYEQYF. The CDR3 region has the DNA TGTGCCAGCAGTTTAATGGACAGCTCAACTTACGAGCAGTACTTC.

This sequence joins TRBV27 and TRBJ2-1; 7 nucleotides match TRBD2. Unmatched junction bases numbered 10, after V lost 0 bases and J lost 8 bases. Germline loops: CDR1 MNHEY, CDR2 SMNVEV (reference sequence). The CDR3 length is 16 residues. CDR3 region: CASSLSIGGSYDEQFF. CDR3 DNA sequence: TGTGCCAGCAGTTTATCGATCGGCGGGAGTTATGATGAGCAGTTCTTC.

The chain's CDR3 is CASSLRDRRYGYTF. CDR3 sequence (DNA): TGTGCCAGCAGCCTGAGGGACAGGCGGTATGGCTACACCTTC. This chain connects TRBV3-1 (or the pseudogene TRBV3-2) to TRBJ1-2; 8 nucleotides align to TRBD1. J was trimmed by 5 bases and V by 4 bases; bases with no gene match: 6. The CDR3 totals 14 residues. CDR1 LGHDT and CDR2 YNNKEL come from the germline V gene (reference sequence).

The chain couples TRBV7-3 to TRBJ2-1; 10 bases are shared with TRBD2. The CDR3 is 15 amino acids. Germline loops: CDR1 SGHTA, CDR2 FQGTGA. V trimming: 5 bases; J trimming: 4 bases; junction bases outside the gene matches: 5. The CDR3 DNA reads TGTGCCAGCAGCCTAGCGGGAGCAACATACAATGAGCAGTTCTTC. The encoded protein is CASSLAGATYNEQFF.

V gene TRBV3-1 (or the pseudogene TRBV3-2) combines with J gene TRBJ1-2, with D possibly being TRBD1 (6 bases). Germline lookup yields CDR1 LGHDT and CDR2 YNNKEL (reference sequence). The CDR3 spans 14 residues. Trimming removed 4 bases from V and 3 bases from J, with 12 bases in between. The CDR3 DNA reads TGTGCCAGCAGCCCGTGGGGGCTCGACTATGGCTACACCTTC. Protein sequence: CASSPWGLDYGYTF.

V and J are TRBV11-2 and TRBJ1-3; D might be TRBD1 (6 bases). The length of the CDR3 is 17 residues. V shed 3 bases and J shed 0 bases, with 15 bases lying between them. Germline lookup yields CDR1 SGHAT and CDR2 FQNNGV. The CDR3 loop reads CASSFGQIQPSGNTIYF. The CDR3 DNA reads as TGTGCCAGCAGCTTCGGACAGATACAACCCTCTGGAAACACCATATATTTT.

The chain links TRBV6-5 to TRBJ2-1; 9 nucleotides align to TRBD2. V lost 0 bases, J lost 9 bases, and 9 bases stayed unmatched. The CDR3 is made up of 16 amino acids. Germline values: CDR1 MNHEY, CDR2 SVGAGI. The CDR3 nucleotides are TGTGCCAGCAGTTACTCGAGTAGCGGGAGTCTCGGTGAGCAGTTCTTC. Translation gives CASSYSSSGSLGEQFF.

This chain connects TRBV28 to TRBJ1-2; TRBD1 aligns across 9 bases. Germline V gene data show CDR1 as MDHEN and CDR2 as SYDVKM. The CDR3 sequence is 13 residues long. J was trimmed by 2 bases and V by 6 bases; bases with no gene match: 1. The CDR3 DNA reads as TGTGCCAGCAGGGGGACAGGGAACTATGGCTACACCTTC. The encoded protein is CASRGTGNYGYTF.

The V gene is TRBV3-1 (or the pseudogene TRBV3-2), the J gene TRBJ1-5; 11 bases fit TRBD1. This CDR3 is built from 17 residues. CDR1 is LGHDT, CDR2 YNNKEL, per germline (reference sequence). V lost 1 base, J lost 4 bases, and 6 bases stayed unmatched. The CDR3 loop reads CASSQGVRDRGNQPQHF. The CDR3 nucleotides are TGTGCCAGCAGCCAAGGGGTCCGGGACAGGGGGAATCAGCCCCAGCATTTT.